This is a list of T cell receptor beta chains from one sample in a study of T cells in Graves' hyperthyroidism and ophthalmopathy. TCRdb processed the multiplex PCR reads anew with MiXCR; each CDR3 protein has one entry. The table records fewer than 300,000 distinct CDR3 sequences, 12% to 15% of them present only once. The sample taken for sequencing was blood. The receptor set was obtained from a woman aged 45-65 years with Graves' hyperthyroidism that later progressed to Graves' ophthalmopathy. The CDR3 runs from the conserved cysteine through the conserved F or W. D genes are given only for firm matches. For some rows the clone size is stated as once, few or many, or as a class when expanded; others skip it.

>-|TRBJ1-5|TRBV20-1|16|-
TGCAGTGCTGGTGGACTCATGGGGTATAGCAATCAGCCCCAGCATTTT
CSAGGLMGYSNQPQHF
>many|TRBJ1-5|TRBV20-1|15|-
TGCAGTGCCCTACGAGGGGGGGCGCAAAGTCAGCCCCAGCATTTT
CSALRGGAQSQPQHF
>many|TRBJ2-7|TRBV30|11|-
TGTGCCTGGAGCGAGGTCTACGAGCAGTACTTC
CAWSEVYEQYF
>-|TRBJ2-6|TRBV5-5|15|TRBD1
TGTGCCAGCAGTAAACAGGGGACCGGGGCCAACGTCCTGACTTTC
CASSKQGTGANVLTF
>few|TRBJ2-3|TRBV5-1|14|-
TGTGCCAGCAGCTTGGATTCGGGGACAGATACGCAGTATTTT
CASSLDSGTDTQYF
>-|TRBJ2-3|TRBV14|12|-
TGTGCCAGCAGCCAAGAGCACGGTACGCAGTATTTT
CASSQEHGTQYF
>many|TRBJ2-3|TRBV7-6|15|TRBD2
TGTGCCAGCAGCACTTTTAGCGGGAGAAGGGATACGCAGTATTTT
CASSTFSGRRDTQYF
>few|TRBJ1-4|TRBV5-6|14|-
TGTGCCAGCAGTGCTCCGGGTCATGGAGAAAAACTGTTTTTT
CASSAPGHGEKLFF
>-|TRBJ1-1|TRBV11-2|16|-
TGTGCCAGCAGCTATTCAAGACCGTCTGGGGGCACTGAAGCTTTCTTT
CASSYSRPSGGTEAFF
>once|TRBJ1-2|TRBV28|14|-
TGTGCCAGCAGAACAGGGATCGGTAACTATGGCTACACCTTC
CASRTGIGNYGYTF
>many|TRBJ2-7|TRBV5-5|13|-
TGTGCCAGCACCGGACGGTCGTCCTACGAGCAGTACTTC
CASTGRSSYEQYF
>few|TRBJ2-2|TRBV6-1|17|TRBD2
TGTGCCAGCAGTGAAGCGTTTTTGCGGGAGAGCGCCGGGGAGCTGTTTTTT
CASSEAFLRESAGELFF
>-|TRBJ2-1|TRBV25-1|15|TRBD2
TGTGCCAGCAGTGATCATGCTAGCGGCGTAAATGAGCAGTTCTTC
CASSDHASGVNEQFF
>many|TRBJ2-5|TRBV28|15|TRBD1
TGTGCCAGCAGTTTAGCACAGGGGGGCGAAGAGACCCAGTACTTC
CASSLAQGGEETQYF
>-|TRBJ2-7|TRBV28|14|-
TGTGCCAGCAGCATACCTAACGGAGCCTACGAGCAGTACTTC
CASSIPNGAYEQYF
>many|TRBJ2-7|TRBV27|15|-
TGTGCCAGCAGCCTAAGGACAAAAACTCGCTACGAGCAGTACTTC
CASSLRTKTRYEQYF
>-|TRBJ2-7|TRBV25-1|13|TRBD1
TGTGCCAGTAGACAGGGGGTTAACTACGAGCAGTACTTC
CASRQGVNYEQYF
>many|TRBJ1-6|TRBV20-1|13|-
TGCAGTGCTAGGGTCCGAGGGGGGTCACCCCTCCACTTT
CSARVRGGSPLHF
>many|TRBJ1-2|TRBV15|14|TRBD1
TGTGCCACCAGCAGCCAGGGGGATACACTCGGCTACACCTTC
CATSSQGDTLGYTF
>many|TRBJ1-5|TRBV20-1|12|TRBD1
TGCAGTGCTGGACAGGGGAGTCAGCCCCAGCATTTT
CSAGQGSQPQHF
>-|TRBJ2-5|TRBV5-1|17|TRBD2
TGCGCCAGCAGCCCACCCAGTGGGGCGGGAGCCCAAGAGACCCAGTACTTC
CASSPPSGAGAQETQYF
>-|TRBJ2-3|TRBV3-1|14|TRBD2
TGTGCCAGCAGAACGGGACTAGCGGCAGATACGCAGTATTTT
CASRTGLAADTQYF
>many|TRBJ1-1|TRBV29-1|13|-
TGCAGCGTTTCCTGGGGGGCGAACACTGAAGCTTTCTTT
CSVSWGANTEAFF
>many|TRBJ2-7|TRBV7-8|13|-
TGTGCCAGCAGCTTATCCCCCCTCTACGAGCAGTACTTC
CASSLSPLYEQYF
>many|TRBJ2-3|TRBV5-1|13|-
TGCGCCAGCGAACAGGGTGGCACAGATACGCAGTATTTT
CASEQGGTDTQYF
>many|TRBJ2-5|TRBV12-3/TRBV12-4|15|TRBD2
TGTGCCAGCAGTCCGGGACTAGCCAATCAAGAGACCCAGTACTTC
CASSPGLANQETQYF
>many|TRBJ2-3|TRBV27|14|-
TGTGCCAGCAGTCCTGGGACCCTCACAGATACGCAGTATTTT
CASSPGTLTDTQYF
>many|TRBJ2-2|TRBV20-1|15|TRBD2
TGCAGTGCTAGCTTCGCTAGCGGGTTCACCGGGGAGCTGTTTTTT
CSASFASGFTGELFF
>many|TRBJ2-7|TRBV2|11|TRBD2
TGTGCCAGCGGGCGGGGGAACGAGCAGTACTTC
CASGRGNEQYF
>-|TRBJ2-5|TRBV4-1|16|TRBD2
TGCGCCAGCAGCCAAGATGGTAGCGGGAGCGGGGAGACCCAGTACTTC
CASSQDGSGSGETQYF
>-|TRBJ2-3|TRBV4-2|16|TRBD2
TGTACCAGCAGCCAGGCACTAGCGGGGCGCACAGATACGCAGTATTTT
CTSSQALAGRTDTQYF
>many|TRBJ2-3|TRBV20-1|13|-
TGCAGTGATGGCGGTGGAAGCACAGATACGCAGTATTTT
CSDGGGSTDTQYF
>many|TRBJ1-4|TRBV20-1|14|-
TGCAGTGCTATACCATCCGGGACAACTGAAAAACTGTTTTTT
CSAIPSGTTEKLFF
>many|TRBJ1-1|TRBV5-1|16|TRBD1
TGCGCCAGCAGCTCAGTGAACAGGGGGCTGAACACTGAAGCTTTCTTT
CASSSVNRGLNTEAFF
>many|TRBJ2-3|TRBV5-5|15|TRBD2
TGTGCCAGCAGCCCGGGAGGGGGGGTGGCAGATACGCAGTATTTT
CASSPGGGVADTQYF
>many|TRBJ2-7|TRBV3-1|14|-
TGTGCCAGCAGCCTCCCCAAGGGGGACCACGAGCAGTACTTC
CASSLPKGDHEQYF
>many|TRBJ2-5|TRBV6-5|14|-
TGTGCCAGCAGTTACTCGTGGACGAAAGAGACCCAGTACTTC
CASSYSWTKETQYF
>many|TRBJ2-7|TRBV2|14|-
TGTGCCAGCAGTGGGGACGGATGGGACTACGAGCAGTACTTC
CASSGDGWDYEQYF
>few|TRBJ2-7|TRBV7-3|14|TRBD2
TGTGCCAGCAGCTTAACGGGAGGGCGGTACGAGCAGTACTTC
CASSLTGGRYEQYF
>many|TRBJ2-3|TRBV29-1|13|TRBD2
TGCAGCGTTGATTCGGGCGGGAGAGATACGCAGTATTTT
CSVDSGGRDTQYF
>-|TRBJ1-1|TRBV28|14|-
TGTGCCAGCAGTTTAGGACAGTTGGAAGGGGGAGCTTTCTTT
CASSLGQLEGGAFF
>many|TRBJ1-2|TRBV15|13|-
TGTGCCACCAGCCCGAGGGGGGAATCTGGCTACACCTTC
CATSPRGESGYTF
>-|TRBJ2-5|TRBV28|14|-
TGTGCCAGCAGACGAATCCAGGGGCGGGAGACCCAGTACTTC
CASRRIQGRETQYF
>many|TRBJ2-5|TRBV28|12|-
TGTGCCAGCCTGGCCTCCCGGAGGACCCAGTACTTC
CASLASRRTQYF
>few|TRBJ2-1|TRBV4-1|14|-
TGCGCCAGCAGCCAAGATGAAGCGGGCAATGAGCAGTTCTTC
CASSQDEAGNEQFF
>once|TRBJ1-3|TRBV6-5|12|-
TGTGCCAGCAGTTACGACAGAAACACCATATATTTT
CASSYDRNTIYF
>many|TRBJ1-6|TRBV7-8|14|-
TGTGCCAGCCGCCGAGGAGACCTTAATTCACCCCTCCACTTT
CASRRGDLNSPLHF
>once|TRBJ2-5|TRBV2|14|TRBD2
TGTGCCAGCAGTGAACTAGCGGGAGGAGAGACCCAGTACTTC
CASSELAGGETQYF
>many|TRBJ1-1|TRBV20-1|13|-
TGCAGTATTTACCCAGGGGCGAACACTGAAGCTTTCTTT
CSIYPGANTEAFF
>many|TRBJ1-2|TRBV20-1|15|-
TGCAGTGCTAGAGGGCTAACCGGGACAAGCTATGGCTACACCTTC
CSARGLTGTSYGYTF
>-|TRBJ1-1|TRBV7-9|12|TRBD1
TGTGCCAGCAGCACGCCAGACAGGGGGGCTTTCTTT
CASSTPDRGAFF
>many|TRBJ2-3|TRBV6-1|13|-
TGTGCCAGCAGTGGGACTATCACAGATACGCAGTATTTT
CASSGTITDTQYF
>-|TRBJ1-2|TRBV7-2|14|TRBD1
TGTGCCAGCAGCAGAGAACAGGGGACCTATGGCTACACCTTC
CASSREQGTYGYTF
>many|TRBJ2-2|TRBV6-6|19|TRBD2
TGTGCCAGCAGTTACTCGAGGCTAGCGGGAGCCGGCGACACCGGGGAGCTGTTTTTT
CASSYSRLAGAGDTGELFF
>many|TRBJ2-7|TRBV3-1|13|-
TGTGCCAGCAGCCGAGGGACTTCGTACGAGCAGTACTTC
CASSRGTSYEQYF
>many|TRBJ2-2|TRBV2|20|TRBD2
TGTGCCAGCAGTAAAGGGATGGGGGGGATGCCAGGGTGGAACACCGGGGAGCTGTTTTTT
CASSKGMGGMPGWNTGELFF
>many|TRBJ2-3|TRBV19|18|-
TGTGCCAGTAGTCCGACGAGAGCGAGGGGAGACCGGCGAGATACGCAGTATTTT
CASSPTRARGDRRDTQYF
>-|TRBJ2-7|TRBV6-6|16|-
TGTGCCAGCAGTTACTCAGGGTACAGAATAGGTTACGAGCAGTACTTC
CASSYSGYRIGYEQYF
>-|TRBJ1-1|TRBV11-2|15|TRBD1
TGTGCCAGCAGCGCTAGCTCCCAGGGGGTCACTGAAGCTTTCTTT
CASSASSQGVTEAFF
>many|TRBJ1-5|TRBV27|13|-
TGTGCCAGCAGTTTCTCGTTTGGACAGCCCCAGCATTTT
CASSFSFGQPQHF